This T cell receptor beta chain was sequenced in a study of blood T cell repertoires in COVID-19. Study details: Whether acute or convalescent, the COVID-19 samples came from the United States, Italy and Spain. T cells, B-cell-depleted T cells, or PBMCs supplied cDNA or gDNA.

Original handling: Counts of nucleated cells, estimated from reference gene primer amplification, were obtained. The data were produced by immunoSEQ multiplex PCR, yet TCRdb's version contains in-frame clones alone and is incomplete. The V and J calls and clone size are taken from that table; D and trimming were inferred from the DNA. Of around 140,000 clones in the sample, roughly 89% were seen once. CDR1 and CDR2 (germline): KGHDR, SFDVKD. CDR3 length: 15 residues. V shed 1 base, J shed 0 bases, and the junction held 1 base outside the gene matches. This receptor was obtained from a woman between 50 and 59 years old with acute or convalescent COVID-19. The chain links TRBV24-1 to TRBJ2-5; 7 nucleotides match TRBD1. Sequenced input: peripheral blood. The CDR3 is CATSDFGQDQETQYF. The CDR3 DNA reads as TGTGCCACCAGTGATTTCGGACAGGACCAAGAGACCCAGTACTTC.